This paragraph covers one T cell receptor (beta chain) sequence. In this sample, this clone turned up once. Its antigen is currently not known. Base qualities are not recorded, but no much larger clone differs from it by a single base. The data derive from a study of blood T cell repertoires in COVID-19 (dated by TCRdb to the early 2020s). Background on the whole study: Samples from collaborators originated in the United States, Italy and Spain and spanned both the acute and convalescent phases of COVID-19. The samples were drawn from two sources: the first 160 participants of the ongoing ImmuneRACE study, and some 1,300 subjects contributed by 6 global collaborators. Subjects who had been exposed to COVID-19, were actively infected with it, or had recovered from it provided the deeply sampled blood TCRbeta repertoires that made up the dataset. The repertoires were released in a freely available public database intended as a resource for research on the immune response to SARS-CoV-2. Where HLA class I and class II types were available, the types were taken from metadata supplied by the sample provider, not from assay-based typing. The material from the prospective study consisted of cDNA or gDNA derived from T cells, B-cell-depleted T cells, or PBMCs. A de-identified subject ID, COVID-19 status, age in years and sex were almost always included in the sample metadata.

The collaborating institutions used their own protocols to collect whole blood in K2EDTA tubes. Collaborator samples were shipped for TCRbeta analysis as frozen whole blood, isolated PBMCs, or DNA extracted from either sample type. Broader findings and caveats from the paper: How much clinical and demographic metadata was included differed by source and by participant, and the metadata was provided uncurated.

TCRbeta CDR3 regions were amplified from genomic DNA using the immunoSEQ Assay, a bias-controlled multiplex PCR. As for the original processing: Nucleated cell counts per sample were estimated from amplification of reference gene primers within the assay. To quantify the absolute abundance of each unique TCRbeta CDR3 rearrangement, sequence reads were collapsed and filtered. Productive Simpson clonality was computed per sample as the square root of Simpson's diversity index over productive rearrangements. TCRdb obtained this table from immuneACCESS and retained in-frame rearrangements with V and J assigned. These tables miss some clones; where compared with another copy, unresolved V genes account for less than half of the shortfall, and the remainder is unexplained. V, J and clone size reflect that table, while D and trimming were determined from the DNA. Within this sample are tens of thousands of clones, with around 86% of them counted one time only. In total, the top ten clones hold 25% of the sample.

This TCR came from a human donor in a cohort sampled during active COVID-19. The sequencing input was peripheral blood.

The DNA reads TGTGCCAGCAGTGGGGGACAGATCACAGATACGCAGTATTTT. This gives the protein CASSGGQITDTQYF. The chain links TRBV25-1 with TRBJ2-3, with 7 bases matching TRBD1. The V end gives up 4 bases and the J end 2 bases, leaving 3 bases in the junction not matched to a gene. The CDR3 holds 14 amino acids from the cysteine to the phenylalanine. Only CDR3 DNA remains: 42 bases, in frame from the first base. Looking up the germline V gene yields CDR1 MGHDK and CDR2 SYGVNS.